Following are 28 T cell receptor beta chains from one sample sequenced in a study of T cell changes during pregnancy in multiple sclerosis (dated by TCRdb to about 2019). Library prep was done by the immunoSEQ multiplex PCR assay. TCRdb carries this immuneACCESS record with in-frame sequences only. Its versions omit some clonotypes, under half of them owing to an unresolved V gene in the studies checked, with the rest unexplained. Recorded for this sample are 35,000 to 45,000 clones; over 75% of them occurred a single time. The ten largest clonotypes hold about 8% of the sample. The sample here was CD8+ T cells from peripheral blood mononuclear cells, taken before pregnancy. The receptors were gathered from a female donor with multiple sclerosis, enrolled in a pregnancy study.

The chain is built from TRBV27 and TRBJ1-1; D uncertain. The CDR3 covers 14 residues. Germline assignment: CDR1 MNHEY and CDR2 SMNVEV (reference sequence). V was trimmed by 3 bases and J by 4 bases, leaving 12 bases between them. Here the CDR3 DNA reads TGTGCCAGCAGTTTGTACGGGTCGGGCACTGAAGCTTTCTTT. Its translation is CASSLYGSGTEAFF.

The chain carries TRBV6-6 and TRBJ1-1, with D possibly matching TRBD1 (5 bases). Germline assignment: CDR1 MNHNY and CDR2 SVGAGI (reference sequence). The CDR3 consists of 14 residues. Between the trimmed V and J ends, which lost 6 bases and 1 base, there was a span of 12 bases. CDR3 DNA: TGTGCCAGCAGCAAAACGGGGGGGAACACTGAAGCTTTCTTT. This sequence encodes CASSKTGGNTEAFF.

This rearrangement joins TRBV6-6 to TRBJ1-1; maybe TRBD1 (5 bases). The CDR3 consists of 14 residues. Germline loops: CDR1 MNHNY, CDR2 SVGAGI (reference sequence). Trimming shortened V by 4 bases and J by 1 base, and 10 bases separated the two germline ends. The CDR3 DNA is TGTGCCAGCAGTTGGACACCTGGGAACACTGAAGCTTTCTTT. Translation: CASSWTPGNTEAFF.

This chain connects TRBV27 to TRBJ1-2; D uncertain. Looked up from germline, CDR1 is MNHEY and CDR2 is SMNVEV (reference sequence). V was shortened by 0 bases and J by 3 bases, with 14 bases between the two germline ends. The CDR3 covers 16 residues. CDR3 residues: CASSLSRTGGYYGYTF. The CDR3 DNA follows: TGTGCCAGCAGTTTATCCCGGACGGGAGGCTACTATGGCTACACCTTC.

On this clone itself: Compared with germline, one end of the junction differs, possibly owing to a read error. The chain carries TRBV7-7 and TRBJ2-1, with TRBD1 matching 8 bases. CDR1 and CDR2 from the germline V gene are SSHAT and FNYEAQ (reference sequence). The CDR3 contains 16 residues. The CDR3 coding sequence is TGTGCTAGCAGCTTTGGGCCAGGACAGGGTTACAATGAGCAGTTCTTC. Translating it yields CASSFGPGQGYNEQFF.

This chain's CDR3 is CAIKEAGGPYEQYF. DNA for the CDR3: TGTGCCATCAAGGAGGCGGGAGGGCCCTACGAGCAGTACTTC. The chain carries TRBV10-3 and TRBJ2-7, with TRBD2 matching 9 bases. This CDR3 is 14 amino acids long. Germline-derived CDR1 and CDR2 are ENHRY and SYGVKD. The V segment lost 7 bases and the J segment 2 bases; nucleotides outside the gene matches: 6.

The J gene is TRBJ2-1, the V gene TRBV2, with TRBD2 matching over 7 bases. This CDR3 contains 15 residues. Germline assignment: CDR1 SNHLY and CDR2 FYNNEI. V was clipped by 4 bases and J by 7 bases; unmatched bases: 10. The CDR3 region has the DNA TGTGCCAGCAGTGTGGAGGGAGGGTTTAGGAATGAGCAGTTCTTC. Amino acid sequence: CASSVEGGFRNEQFF.

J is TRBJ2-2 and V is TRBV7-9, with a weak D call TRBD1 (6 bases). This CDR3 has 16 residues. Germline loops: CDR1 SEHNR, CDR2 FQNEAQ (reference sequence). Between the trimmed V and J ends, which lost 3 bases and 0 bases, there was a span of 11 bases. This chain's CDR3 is CASSLPGHSNTGELFF. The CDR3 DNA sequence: TGTGCCAGCAGCTTGCCGGGACATTCGAACACCGGGGAGCTGTTTTTT.

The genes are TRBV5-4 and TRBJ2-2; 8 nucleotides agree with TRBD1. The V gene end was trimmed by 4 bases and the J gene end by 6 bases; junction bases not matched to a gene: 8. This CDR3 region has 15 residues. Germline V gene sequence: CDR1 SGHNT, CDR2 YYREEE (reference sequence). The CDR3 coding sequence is TGTGCCAGCAGCATTACAGGGGGTATCTCCGGGGAGCTGTTTTTT. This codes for CASSITGGISGELFF.

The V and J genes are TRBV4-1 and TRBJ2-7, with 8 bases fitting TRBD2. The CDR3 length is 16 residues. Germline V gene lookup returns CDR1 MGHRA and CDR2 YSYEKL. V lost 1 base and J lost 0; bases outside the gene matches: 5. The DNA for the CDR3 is TGCGCCAGCAGCCAAGCCCCCGCGGGAGGCTCCTACGAGCAGTACTTC. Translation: CASSQAPAGGSYEQYF.

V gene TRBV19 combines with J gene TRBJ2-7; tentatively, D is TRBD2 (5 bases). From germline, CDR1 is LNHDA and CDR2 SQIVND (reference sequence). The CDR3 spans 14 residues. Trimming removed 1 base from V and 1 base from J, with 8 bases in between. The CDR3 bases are TGTGCCAGTAGTATAGCGGGATTATCCTACGAGCAGTACTTC. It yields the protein CASSIAGLSYEQYF. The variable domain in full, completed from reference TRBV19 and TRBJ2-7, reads DGGITQSPKYLFRKEGQNVTLSCEQNLNHDAMYWYRQDPGQGLRLIYYSQIVNDFQKGDIAEGYSVSREKKESFPLTVTSAQKNPTAFYLCASSIAGLSYEQYFGPGTRLTVT.

DNA of the CDR3: TGTGCCTGGAGCCCAGGGACTAGCGGGAGGGTTGGTTACGAGCAGTACTTC. Encoded protein: CAWSPGTSGRVGYEQYF. This chain uses TRBV30 with TRBJ2-7; 16 bases align to TRBD2. Germline values: CDR1 GTSNPN, CDR2 SVGIG (reference sequence). CDR3 length equals 17 residues. V was pared by 3 bases and J by 4 bases, with 9 bases of the junction left unmatched.

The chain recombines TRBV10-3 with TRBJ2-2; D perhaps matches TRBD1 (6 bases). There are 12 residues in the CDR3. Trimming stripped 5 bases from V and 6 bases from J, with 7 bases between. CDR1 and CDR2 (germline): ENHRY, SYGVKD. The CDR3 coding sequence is TGTGCCATCAGTACAGGGTCCGGGGAGCTGTTTTTT. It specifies CAISTGSGELFF.

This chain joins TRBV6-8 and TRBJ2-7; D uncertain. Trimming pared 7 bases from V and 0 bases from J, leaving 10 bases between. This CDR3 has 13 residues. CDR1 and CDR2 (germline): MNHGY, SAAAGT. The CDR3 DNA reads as TGTGCCAGCATTAAAGAGGACTCCTACGAGCAGTACTTC. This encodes CASIKEDSYEQYF.

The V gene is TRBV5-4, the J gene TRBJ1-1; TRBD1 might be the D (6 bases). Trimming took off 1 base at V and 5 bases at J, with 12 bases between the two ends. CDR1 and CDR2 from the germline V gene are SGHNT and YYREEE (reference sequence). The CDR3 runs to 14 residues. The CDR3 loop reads CASSLSGVGTEAFF. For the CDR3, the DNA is TGTGCCAGCAGCTTGTCAGGGGTAGGAACTGAAGCTTTCTTT.

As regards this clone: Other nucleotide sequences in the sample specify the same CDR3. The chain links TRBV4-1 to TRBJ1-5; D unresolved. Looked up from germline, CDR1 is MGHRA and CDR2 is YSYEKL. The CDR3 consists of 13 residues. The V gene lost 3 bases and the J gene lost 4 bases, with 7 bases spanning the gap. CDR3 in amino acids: CASSQGGNQPQHF. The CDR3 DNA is TGCGCCAGCAGCCAGGGAGGGAATCAGCCCCAGCATTTT.

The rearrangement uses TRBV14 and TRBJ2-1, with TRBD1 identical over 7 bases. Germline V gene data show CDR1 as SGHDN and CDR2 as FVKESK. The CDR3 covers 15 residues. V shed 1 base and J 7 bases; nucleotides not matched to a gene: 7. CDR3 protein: CASSQGTGRYNEQFF. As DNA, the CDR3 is TGTGCCAGCAGCCAAGGGACAGGTCGGTATAATGAGCAGTTCTTC.

The CDR3 loop reads CASSILDGTDTQYF. The CDR3 coding sequence is TGTGCCAGCAGTATCCTCGACGGGACAGATACGCAGTATTTT. The V and J genes are TRBV28 and TRBJ2-3; D gene unclear. The CDR3 runs 14 residues. V gave up 5 bases and J gave up 3 bases, with 12 bases separating them. Germline CDR1 reads MDHEN; CDR2 reads SYDVKM.

The CDR3 DNA sequence: TGCAGCGTTGAAGAAACGGGGACAGGGTCGACCTACGAGCAGTACTTC. Translated, it gives CSVEETGTGSTYEQYF. This sequence joins TRBV29-1 and TRBJ2-7; 9 bases line up with TRBD1. CDR1 and CDR2 (germline): SQVTM, ANQGSEA. V lost 0 bases to trimming and J lost 2 bases; unmatched junction nucleotides: 8. This CDR3 has 16 amino acids.

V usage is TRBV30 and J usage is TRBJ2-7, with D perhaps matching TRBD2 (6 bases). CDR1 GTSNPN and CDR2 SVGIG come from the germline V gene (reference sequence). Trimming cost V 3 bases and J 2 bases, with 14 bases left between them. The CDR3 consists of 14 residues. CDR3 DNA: TGTGCCTGGAGGCCGCGGGACGCAGCCTACGAGCAGTACTTC. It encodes CAWRPRDAAYEQYF. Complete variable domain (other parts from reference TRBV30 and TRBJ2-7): SQTIHQWPATLVQPVGSPLSLECTVEGTSNPNLYWYRQAAGRGLQLLFYSVGIGQISSEVPQNLSASRPQDRQFILSSKKLLLSDSGFYLCAWRPRDAAYEQYFGPGTRLTVT.

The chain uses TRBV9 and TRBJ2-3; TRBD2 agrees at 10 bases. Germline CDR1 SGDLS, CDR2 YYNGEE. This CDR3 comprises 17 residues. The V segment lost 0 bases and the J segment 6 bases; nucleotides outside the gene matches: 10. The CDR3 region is CASSVAEIAGGEDTQYF. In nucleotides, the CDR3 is TGTGCCAGCAGCGTAGCTGAGATAGCGGGAGGTGAGGATACGCAGTATTTT.

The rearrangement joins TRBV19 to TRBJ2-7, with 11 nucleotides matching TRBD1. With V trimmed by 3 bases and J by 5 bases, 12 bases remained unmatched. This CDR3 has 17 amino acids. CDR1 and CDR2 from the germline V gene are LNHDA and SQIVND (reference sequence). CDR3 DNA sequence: TGTGCCAGTAGTATCGAGTTTGAGTGGACAGGGGGCCACGAGCAGTACTTC. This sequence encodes CASSIEFEWTGGHEQYF.

The CDR3 sequence: CASSLASTYEQYF. The CDR3 DNA is TGTGCCAGCAGCTTGGCTAGCACCTACGAGCAGTACTTC. The genes are TRBV5-4 and TRBJ2-7, with D tentatively TRBD2 (5 bases). The CDR3 contains 13 residues. From germline, CDR1 is SGHNT and CDR2 YYREEE (reference sequence). The ends were cut back, 0 bases at V and 2 bases at J, with 6 bases in the middle.

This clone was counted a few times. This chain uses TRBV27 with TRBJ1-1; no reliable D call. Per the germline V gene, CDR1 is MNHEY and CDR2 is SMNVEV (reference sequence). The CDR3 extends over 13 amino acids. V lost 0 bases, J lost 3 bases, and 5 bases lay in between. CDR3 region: CASSLSRDTEAFF. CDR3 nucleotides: TGTGCCAGCAGTTTATCGCGGGACACTGAAGCTTTCTTT.

CDR3: CASSLTQRAEQYF. The DNA for the CDR3 is TGTGCCAGCAGTTTAACCCAGAGGGCCGAGCAGTACTTC. The rearrangement links TRBV27 to TRBJ2-7; D is perhaps TRBD2 (5 bases). This CDR3 is 13 amino acids long. The V gene's germline CDR1 is MNHEY and CDR2 SMNVEV (reference sequence). Deletions cut 2 bases from V and 6 bases from J, with 11 bases between.

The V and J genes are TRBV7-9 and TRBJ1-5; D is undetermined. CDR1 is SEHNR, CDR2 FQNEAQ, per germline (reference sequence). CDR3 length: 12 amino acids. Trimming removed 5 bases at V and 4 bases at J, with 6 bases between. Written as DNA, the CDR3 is TGTGCCAGCAGCCGGGAGAATCAGCCCCAGCATTTT. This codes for CASSRENQPQHF.

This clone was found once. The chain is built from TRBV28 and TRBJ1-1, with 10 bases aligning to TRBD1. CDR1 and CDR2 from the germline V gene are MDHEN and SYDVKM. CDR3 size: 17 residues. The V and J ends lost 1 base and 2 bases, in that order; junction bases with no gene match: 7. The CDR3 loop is CASSLLSRDRGNTEAFF. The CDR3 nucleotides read TGTGCCAGCAGTTTATTATCCCGGGACAGGGGAAACACTGAAGCTTTCTTT.

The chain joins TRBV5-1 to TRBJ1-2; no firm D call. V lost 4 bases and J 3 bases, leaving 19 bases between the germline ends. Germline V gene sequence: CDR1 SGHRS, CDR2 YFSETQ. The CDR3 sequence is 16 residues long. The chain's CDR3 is CASSPGRIRRDYGYTF. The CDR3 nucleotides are TGCGCCAGCAGCCCCGGTAGGATAAGGCGGGACTATGGCTACACCTTC.